This paragraph covers one T cell receptor beta chain sequence. This sample was taken from a study of blood T cell repertoires in COVID-19. Clones were sequenced by immunoSEQ multiplex PCR, and TCRdb holds only the in-frame ones, with some missing. This sample yields about 89,000 clones, of which about three quarters are seen a single time; roughly 50% belongs to the top ten. The clonotype comes from a human donor in a cohort sampled during active COVID-19. Sequencing input: peripheral blood.

CDR3 in amino acids: CASSLGDRGNTEAFF. CDR3 in DNA: TGCGCCAGCAGCTTGGGGGACAGGGGTAACACTGAAGCTTTCTTT. The chain couples TRBV5-1 to TRBJ1-1, with TRBD1 matching over 10 bases. This CDR3 is 15 amino acids long. Germline loops: CDR1 SGHRS, CDR2 YFSETQ. The junction had 1 base not matched to a gene; V was cut back by 0 bases and J by 2 bases.